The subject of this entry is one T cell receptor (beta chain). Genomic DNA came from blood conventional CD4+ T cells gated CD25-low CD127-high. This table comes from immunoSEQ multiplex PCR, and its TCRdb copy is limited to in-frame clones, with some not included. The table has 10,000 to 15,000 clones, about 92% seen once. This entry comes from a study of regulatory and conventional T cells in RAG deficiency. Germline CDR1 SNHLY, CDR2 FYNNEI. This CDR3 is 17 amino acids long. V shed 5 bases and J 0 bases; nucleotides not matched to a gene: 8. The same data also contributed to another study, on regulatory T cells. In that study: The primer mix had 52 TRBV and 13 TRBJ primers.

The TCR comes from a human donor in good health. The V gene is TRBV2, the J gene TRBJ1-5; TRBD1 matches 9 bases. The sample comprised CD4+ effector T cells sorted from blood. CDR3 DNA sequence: TGTGCCAGCAGTCCTCCGGGACAGGGCTATAGCAATCAGCCCCAGCATTTT. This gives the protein CASSPPGQGYSNQPQHF.